The 15 T cell receptor beta chains below all came from one sample that was sequenced in a study of T cells in Graves' hyperthyroidism and ophthalmopathy. From RNA transcripts, TCR beta CDR3 regions were amplified. TCR CDR3 regions were first amplified by RT-PCR with HTBI primers. TCRdb used MiXCR to reprocess the multiplex PCR reads, holding one entry per CDR3 protein. Among approximately 690,000 distinct CDR3 sequences listed, less than 25% were seen once. The sample comprised blood. The receptor source for this set is a man aged 30 to 39 with Graves' ophthalmopathy.

This clonotype was counted between two and nine times. V and J are TRBV18 and TRBJ2-5, with 12 bases that match TRBD2. The CDR3 extends over 17 amino acids. The germline V gene encodes CDR1 KGHSH and CDR2 LQKENI. The J segment lost 5 bases and the V segment lost 6 bases, leaving 13 bases of the junction unmatched. CDR3 sequence: CASSESTSGGGLETQYF. The CDR3 nucleotides read TGTGCCAGCTCGGAGTCGACTAGCGGGGGAGGCTTGGAGACCCAGTACTTC. The variable domain in full, with the rest retrieved from reference TRBV18 and TRBJ2-5, is NAGVMQNPRHLVRRRGQEARLRCSPMKGHSHVYWYRQLPEEGLKFMVYLQKENIIDESGMPKERFSAEFPKEGPSILRIQQVVRGDSAAYFCASSESTSGGGLETQYFGPGTRLLVL.

The chain has TRBV7-3 and TRBJ2-2; 11 positions agree with TRBD2. The CDR3 runs to 17 residues. The trim removed 4 bases at V and 5 bases at J, leaving 9 bases unmatched. Per germline, CDR1 SGHTA and CDR2 FQGTGA. CDR3 loop: CASSYYIAGGGTGELFF. DNA for the CDR3: TGTGCCAGCAGCTACTACATAGCGGGAGGGGGTACCGGGGAGCTGTTTTTT.

This clonotype was counted at least ten times. J is TRBJ1-2 and V is TRBV4-1; tentatively, D is TRBD1 (5 bases). The CDR3 is 14 residues long. Trimming removed 4 bases from V and 8 bases from J, with 17 bases in between. CDR1 is MGHRA and CDR2 is YSYEKL in the germline V gene. DNA of the CDR3: TGCGCCAGCAGCCCGGGGGGAACGGGTGACGGCTACACCTTC. This codes for CASSPGGTGDGYTF.

The chain has TRBV10-1 and TRBJ1-1; 9 nucleotides align to TRBD1. J gave up 5 bases and V 10 bases, and 8 bases lay outside the gene matches. Germline lookup yields CDR1 WNHNN and CDR2 SYGVQD (reference sequence). The length of the CDR3 is 13 residues. CDR3 sequence (DNA): TGCGCCACCCGGGACAGGGAATATACTGAAGCTTTCTTT. This encodes CATRDREYTEAFF.

In this sample, this clonotype turned up many times. This chain joins TRBV28 and TRBJ2-5; no clear D. The germline gives CDR1 MDHEN, CDR2 SYDVKM. The CDR3 length is 15 residues. Trimming removed 7 bases from V and 2 bases from J, with 17 bases in between. CDR3: CASTPSGRPQETQYF. Written as DNA, the CDR3 is TGTGCCAGCACCCCCTCGGGCAGGCCGCAAGAGACCCAGTACTTC.

V and J are TRBV7-9 and TRBJ1-4; D gene ambiguous. The length of the CDR3 is 12 residues. Germline V gene sequence: CDR1 SEHNR, CDR2 FQNEAQ (reference sequence). V gave up 4 bases and J gave up 8 bases, with 8 bases separating them. CDR3 in DNA: TGTGCCAGCAGCTCCGCGAGGGAAAAACTGTTTTTT. Residues: CASSSAREKLFF. The variable domain in full, completed from reference TRBV7-9 and TRBJ1-4, reads DTGVSQNPRHKITKRGQNVTFRCDPISEHNRLYWYRQTLGQGPEFLTYFQNEAQLEKSRLLSDRFSAERPKGSFSTLEIQRTEQGDSAMYLCASSSAREKLFFGSGTQLSVL.

The chain has TRBV7-3 and TRBJ1-1; D is undetermined. CDR1 is SGHTA and CDR2 is FQGTGA in the germline V gene. Trimming left V 1 base short and J 9 bases short, with 12 bases between. This CDR3 comprises 13 residues. CDR3 residues: CASSLISGAKAFF. The CDR3 coding sequence is TGTGCCAGCAGCTTAATTTCCGGTGCTAAAGCTTTCTTT.

The gene calls are TRBV9 and TRBJ2-7; D tentatively fits TRBD1 or TRBD2 (5 bases each). The CDR3 covers 15 residues. Germline CDR1 SGDLS, CDR2 YYNGEE. The ends were cut back, 4 bases at V and 2 bases at J, with 16 bases in the middle. The DNA for the CDR3 is TGTGCCAGCAGCACCGCTGGGGGACCAACCTACGAGCAGTACTTC. Translating gives CASSTAGGPTYEQYF. Full variable domain (rest looked up from reference TRBV9 and TRBJ2-7): DSGVTQTPKHLITATGQRVTLRCSPRSGDLSVYWYQQSLDQGLQFLIQYYNGEERAKGNILERFSAQQFPDLHSELNLSSLELGDSALYFCASSTAGGPTYEQYFGPGTRLTVT.

This sequence joins TRBV28 and TRBJ2-7; D possibly matches TRBD1 or TRBD2 (6 bases each). Germline assignment: CDR1 MDHEN and CDR2 SYDVKM. V shed 7 bases and J shed 6 bases, with 13 bases lying between them. The CDR3 runs to 12 residues. DNA of the CDR3: TGTGCCAGCAATCTCAGGGGAGGCGAGCAGTACTTC. Translating it yields CASNLRGGEQYF.

The J gene is TRBJ2-7, the V gene TRBV7-2, with 12 positions matching TRBD2. V shed 5 bases and J 4 bases; nucleotides not matched to a gene: 12. The CDR3 covers 17 residues. Germline loops: CDR1 SGHTA, CDR2 FQGNSA. The CDR3 coding sequence is TGTGCCAGCAGCCCCCACGCTAGCGGGGGGGGAGAATACGAGCAGTACTTC. Translating gives CASSPHASGGGEYEQYF.

This clonotype has ten or more counts. CDR3 coding DNA: TGTGCCAGCAGCCCGGGAGGCGGGTCGGGTGAGCAGTTCTTC. This gives the protein CASSPGGGSGEQFF. This chain joins TRBV11-3 and TRBJ2-1; TRBD2 agrees at 7 bases. CDR3 length: 14 amino acids. V was pared by 5 bases and J by 9 bases, with 10 bases of the junction left unmatched. Germline V gene lookup returns CDR1 SGHNT and CDR2 YENEEA.

The table lists this clonotype with many counts. This rearrangement joins TRBV5-1 to TRBJ2-7; 10 nucleotides align to TRBD1. Losses at the gene ends were 4 bases for V and 3 bases for J; bases not matched to a gene: 7. The length of the CDR3 is 15 residues. CDR1 and CDR2 (germline): SGHRS, YFSETQ. CDR3 in amino acids: CASSTGQGSNYEQYF. The CDR3 bases are TGCGCCAGCAGCACGGGACAGGGGTCCAACTACGAGCAGTACTTC.

This clonotype was counted between two and nine times. The V and J genes are TRBV19 and TRBJ2-5; the match to TRBD1 covers 10 bases. The J segment lost 3 bases and the V segment lost 5 bases, leaving 9 bases of the junction unmatched. The CDR3 contains 16 residues. Germline V gives CDR1 LNHDA, CDR2 SQIVND (reference sequence). The CDR3 DNA is TGTGCCAGTAGTTCCTACCCCGGGACAGGGGAAGAGACCCAGTACTTC. Its protein product is CASSSYPGTGEETQYF.

The CDR3 here is CASSGITRMKDKGTEAFF. The DNA for the CDR3 is TGTGCCAGCAGCGGCATTACCCGAATGAAGGATAAGGGCACTGAAGCTTTCTTT. The chain carries TRBV7-9 and TRBJ1-1; D unclear. The CDR3 runs 18 residues. The V and J ends lost 5 bases and 4 bases respectively, with 26 bases between them. Germline assignment: CDR1 SEHNR and CDR2 FQNEAQ (reference sequence).

This clonotype was counted a few times. The V and J genes are TRBV19 and TRBJ1-5; D gene uncertain. The V gene's germline CDR1 is LNHDA and CDR2 SQIVND (reference sequence). Between the trimmed V and J ends, which lost 3 bases and 1 base, there was a span of 13 bases. The CDR3 consists of 16 residues. CDR3 nucleotides: TGTGCCAGTAGTATGTTGGGGATCGGGAGCAATCAGCCCCAGCATTTT. Translating gives CASSMLGIGSNQPQHF.